The 13 T cell receptor beta chains presented below share a single source sample, sequenced in a study of blood T cell repertoires in COVID-19. Assay: immunoSEQ multiplex PCR; the TCRdb copy retains only in-frame clones and omits some. The table shows about 130,000 clones, with approximately 90% occurring only once. Sequencing used peripheral blood. The source of these receptors is a man aged 50 to 60 with COVID-19, enrolled during active disease.

This chain joins TRBV9 and TRBJ1-1; 7 nucleotides align to TRBD1. With V trimmed by 3 bases and J by 1 base, 6 bases remained unmatched. The germline gives CDR1 SGDLS, CDR2 YYNGEE. This CDR3 comprises 15 residues. Written as DNA, the CDR3 is TGTGCCAGCAGCGCCAGGGACAGAGAGAACACTGAAGCTTTCTTT. Its translation is CASSARDRENTEAFF.

This clone came up once. The chain recombines TRBV18 with TRBJ2-7, with 11 positions matching TRBD1. Germline V gene data show CDR1 as KGHSH and CDR2 as LQKENI. Trimming took 5 bases from V and 4 from J; bases not matched to a gene: 7. This CDR3 comprises 15 residues. CDR3 DNA: TGTGCCAGCTCAGGCCGGGACAGGGGGGCGTACGAGCAGTACTTC. This encodes CASSGRDRGAYEQYF.

The CDR3 DNA is TGTGCCAGCAGCCTGGGACTAGCGGGACAAGAGACCCAGTACTTC. This gives the protein CASSLGLAGQETQYF. The chain carries TRBV9 and TRBJ2-5, with 13 bases that match TRBD2. Per germline, CDR1 SGDLS and CDR2 YYNGEE. V was clipped by 4 bases and J by 2 bases; unmatched bases: 2. The CDR3 has 15 residues.

This chain joins TRBV5-6 and TRBJ2-5; maybe TRBD1 (5 bases). Germline-derived CDR1 and CDR2 are SGHDT and YYEEEE. This CDR3 comprises 14 residues. V shed 0 bases and J shed 5 bases, with 11 bases lying between them. The CDR3 DNA reads TGTGCCAGCAGCTTGGGGCAGGGCGGTGAGACCCAGTACTTC. Protein: CASSLGQGGETQYF.

This chain joins TRBV7-9 and TRBJ2-2, with TRBD1 identical over 8 bases. V was pared by 2 bases and J by 0 bases, with 5 bases of the junction left unmatched. The germline V gene encodes CDR1 SEHNR and CDR2 FQNEAQ (reference sequence). CDR3 size: 17 residues. The CDR3 is CASSLTWDRSNTGELFF. DNA of the CDR3: TGTGCCAGCAGCTTAACGTGGGACAGGTCGAACACCGGGGAGCTGTTTTTT.

This chain links TRBV24-1 with TRBJ2-5, with TRBD1 as a possible D gene (7 bases). The V gene's germline CDR1 is KGHDR and CDR2 SFDVKD. Trimming stripped 3 bases from V and 7 bases from J, with 17 bases between. The CDR3 totals 15 residues. DNA of the CDR3: TGTGCCACCAGTGATGTAGCAGGGGGGTTAAGGACCCAGTACTTC. Amino acid sequence: CATSDVAGGLRTQYF.

The chain carries TRBV10-3 and TRBJ2-7; D is ambiguous. The length of the CDR3 is 13 residues. Germline loops: CDR1 ENHRY, CDR2 SYGVKD. The V gene lost 3 bases and the J gene lost 6 bases, with 12 bases spanning the gap. CDR3 sequence: CAISEQTLGEQYV. CDR3 bases: TGTGCCATCAGTGAACAGACGTTGGGCGAGCAGTACGTC.

The chain uses TRBV6-5 and TRBJ1-1; possibly TRBD1 for D (5 bases). CDR1 and CDR2 (germline): MNHEY, SVGAGI. The CDR3 is made up of 15 amino acids. Deletions cut 3 bases from V and 1 base from J, with 12 bases between. The CDR3 is CASSYKQVSNTEAFF. In nucleotides, the CDR3 is TGTGCCAGCAGTTATAAACAGGTTTCGAACACTGAAGCTTTCTTT.

The chain joins TRBV27 to TRBJ2-7, with D unresolved. This CDR3 has 11 residues. Germline CDR1 and CDR2: MNHEY and SMNVEV (reference sequence). V was trimmed by 1 base and J by 5 bases, leaving 3 bases between them. CDR3 amino acids: CASSLYNEQYF. The CDR3 DNA sequence: TGTGCCAGCAGTTTATACAACGAGCAGTACTTC.

This chain links TRBV5-1 with TRBJ1-3, with 8 bases lining up with TRBD1. The CDR3 sequence is 16 residues long. Germline V CDR1 and CDR2: SGHRS, YFSETQ. With 4 bases clipped from V and 1 base from J, the junction kept 7 bases outside the gene matches. DNA of the CDR3: TGCGCCAGCAGCGGAACACGACAGGGGTCTGGAAACACCATATATTTT. Protein product: CASSGTRQGSGNTIYF.

A few counts support this clone. The rearrangement links TRBV27 to TRBJ1-1; D is unclear. The CDR3 is made up of 13 amino acids. V was pared by 1 base and J by 3 bases, with 6 bases between. Germline V gene sequence: CDR1 MNHEY, CDR2 SMNVEV (reference sequence). CDR3 region: CASSLFSYTEAFF. CDR3 in DNA: TGTGCCAGCAGTTTATTCAGTTACACTGAAGCTTTCTTT.

The V call is TRBV9, the J call TRBJ1-3; TRBD1 agrees at 8 bases. Per germline, CDR1 SGDLS and CDR2 YYNGEE. The V segment lost 4 bases and the J segment 3 bases; nucleotides outside the gene matches: 6. The CDR3 totals 15 residues. CDR3 in DNA: TGTGCCAGCAGCACTTCAGGGGGCGGTGGAAACACCATATATTTT. Translated: CASSTSGGGGNTIYF.

This chain uses TRBV11-2 with TRBJ2-1, with a tentative D call TRBD1 (5 bases). The CDR3 sequence is 15 residues long. CDR1 SGHAT and CDR2 FQNNGV come from the germline V gene. Trimming took 0 bases from V and 10 from J, leaving 16 bases between them. CDR3 DNA sequence: TGTGCCAGCAGCTTAGATCTAGGTGGGGCTCGGGAGCAGTTCTTC. Translation gives CASSLDLGGAREQFF.